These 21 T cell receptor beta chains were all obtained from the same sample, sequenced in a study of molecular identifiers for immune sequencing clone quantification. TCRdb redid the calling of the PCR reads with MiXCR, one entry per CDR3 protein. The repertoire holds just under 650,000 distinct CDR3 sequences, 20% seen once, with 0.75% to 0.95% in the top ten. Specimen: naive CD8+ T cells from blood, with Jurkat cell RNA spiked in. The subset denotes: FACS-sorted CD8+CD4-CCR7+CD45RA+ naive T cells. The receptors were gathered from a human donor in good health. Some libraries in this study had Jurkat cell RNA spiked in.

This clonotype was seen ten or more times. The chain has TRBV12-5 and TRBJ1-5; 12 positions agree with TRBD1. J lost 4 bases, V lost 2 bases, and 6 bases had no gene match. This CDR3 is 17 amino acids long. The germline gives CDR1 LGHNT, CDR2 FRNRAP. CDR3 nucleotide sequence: TGTGCTAGTGGTTTGACGGGGACAGGGGGCGGTAATCAGCCCCAGCATTTT. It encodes CASGLTGTGGGNQPQHF.

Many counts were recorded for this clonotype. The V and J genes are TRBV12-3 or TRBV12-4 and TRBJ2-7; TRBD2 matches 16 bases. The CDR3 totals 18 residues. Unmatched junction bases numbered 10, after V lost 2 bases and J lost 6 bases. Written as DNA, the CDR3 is TGTGCCAGCAGTTTACCGGGACTAGCGGGAGGGCCGGGGACCGAGCAGTACTTC. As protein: CASSLPGLAGGPGTEQYF.

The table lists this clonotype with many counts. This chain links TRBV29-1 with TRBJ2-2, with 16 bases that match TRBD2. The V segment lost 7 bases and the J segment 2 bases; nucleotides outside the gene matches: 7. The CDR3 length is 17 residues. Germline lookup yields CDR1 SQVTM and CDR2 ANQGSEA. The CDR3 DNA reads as TGCAGCGCCCCTGGGACTAGCGGGGGGGCTAACACCGGGGAGCTGTTTTTT. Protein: CSAPGTSGGANTGELFF.

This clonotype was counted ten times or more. As DNA, the CDR3 is TGTGCCAGCAGTCCGGACTTTTCCTACGAGCAGTACTTC. Its translation: CASSPDFSYEQYF. V gene TRBV6-2 or TRBV6-3 combines with J gene TRBJ2-7; D is perhaps TRBD2 (5 bases). The V end was cut by 5 bases, the J end by 1 base, with 9 bases between. This CDR3 spans 13 amino acids. Germline values: CDR1 MNHEY, CDR2 SVGEGT.

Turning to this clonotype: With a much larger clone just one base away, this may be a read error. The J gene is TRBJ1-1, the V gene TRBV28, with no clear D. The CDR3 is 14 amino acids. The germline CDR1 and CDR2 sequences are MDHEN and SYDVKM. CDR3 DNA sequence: TGTGCCAGCAGTTTTCGACACTCTAACACTGAAACTTTCTTT. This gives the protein CASSFRHSNTETFF.

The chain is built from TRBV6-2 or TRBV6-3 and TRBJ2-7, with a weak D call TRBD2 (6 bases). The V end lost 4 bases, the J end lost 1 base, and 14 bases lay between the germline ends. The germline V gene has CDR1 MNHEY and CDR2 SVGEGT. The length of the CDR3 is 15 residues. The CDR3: CASSSVAEESYEQYF. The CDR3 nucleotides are TGTGCCAGCAGTTCGGTAGCGGAGGAGTCCTACGAGCAGTACTTC.

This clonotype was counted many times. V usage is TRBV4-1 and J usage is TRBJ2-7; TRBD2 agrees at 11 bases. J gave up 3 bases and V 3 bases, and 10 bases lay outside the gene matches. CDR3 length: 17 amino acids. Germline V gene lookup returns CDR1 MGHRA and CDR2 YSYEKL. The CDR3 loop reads CASSHYTSGGAGYEQYF. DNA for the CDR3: TGCGCCAGCAGCCATTATACTAGCGGGGGCGCGGGCTACGAGCAGTACTTC.

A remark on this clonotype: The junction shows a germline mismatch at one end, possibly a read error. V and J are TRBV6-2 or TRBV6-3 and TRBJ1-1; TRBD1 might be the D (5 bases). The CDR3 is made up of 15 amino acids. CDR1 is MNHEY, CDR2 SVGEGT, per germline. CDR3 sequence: CASSYREGLNAEAFF. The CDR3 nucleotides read TGTGCCAGCAGTTACCGTGAGGGACTGAACGCTGAAGCTTTCTTT.

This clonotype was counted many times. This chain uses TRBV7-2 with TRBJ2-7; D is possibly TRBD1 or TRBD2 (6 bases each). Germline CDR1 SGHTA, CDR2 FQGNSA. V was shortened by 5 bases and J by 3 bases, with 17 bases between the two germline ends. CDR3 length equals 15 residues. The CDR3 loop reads CASSPLAGGYYEQYF. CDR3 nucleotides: TGTGCCAGCAGCCCACTCGCCGGGGGCTACTACGAGCAGTACTTC.

The CDR3 sequence: CAWSVGRISSYNEQFF. The CDR3 DNA reads TGTGCCTGGAGTGTAGGCAGGATTAGCTCCTACAATGAGCAGTTCTTC. The genes are TRBV30 and TRBJ2-1; D is uncertain. Per germline, CDR1 GTSNPN and CDR2 SVGIG (reference sequence). V was cut by 0 bases and J by 0 bases, with 12 bases left in between. There are 16 residues in the CDR3.

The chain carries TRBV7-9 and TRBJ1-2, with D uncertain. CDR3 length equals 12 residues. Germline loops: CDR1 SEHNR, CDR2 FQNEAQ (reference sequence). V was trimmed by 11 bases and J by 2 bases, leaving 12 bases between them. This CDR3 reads CAAAFYNYGYTF. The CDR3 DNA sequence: TGTGCCGCAGCTTTTTACAACTATGGCTACACCTTC.

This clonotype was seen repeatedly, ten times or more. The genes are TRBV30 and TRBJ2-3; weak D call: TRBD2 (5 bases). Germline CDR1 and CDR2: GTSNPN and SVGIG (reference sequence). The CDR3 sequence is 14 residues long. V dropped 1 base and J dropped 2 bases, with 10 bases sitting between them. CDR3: CAWSASSDTDTQYF. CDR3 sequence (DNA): TGTGCCTGGAGTGCTAGCTCTGACACAGATACGCAGTATTTT.

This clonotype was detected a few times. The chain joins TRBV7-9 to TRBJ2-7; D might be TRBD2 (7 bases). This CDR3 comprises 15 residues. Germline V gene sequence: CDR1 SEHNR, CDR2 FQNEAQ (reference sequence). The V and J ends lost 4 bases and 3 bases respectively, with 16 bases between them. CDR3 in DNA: TGTGCCAGCAGCTCAGTGAGGGGGGGCAGCTACGAGCAGTACTTC. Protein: CASSSVRGGSYEQYF.

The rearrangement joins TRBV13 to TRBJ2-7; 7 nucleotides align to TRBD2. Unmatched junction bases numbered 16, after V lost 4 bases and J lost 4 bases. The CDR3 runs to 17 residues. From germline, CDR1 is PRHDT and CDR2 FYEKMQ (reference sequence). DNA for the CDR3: TGTGCCAGCAGCTGGTTCACGGCGGCGGGGACTACTTACGAGCAGTACTTC. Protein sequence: CASSWFTAAGTTYEQYF. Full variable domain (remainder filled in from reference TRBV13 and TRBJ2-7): AAGVIQSPRHLIKEKRETATLKCYPIPRHDTVYWYQQGPGQDPQFLISFYEKMQSDKGSIPDRFSAQQFSDYHSELNMSSLELGDSALYFCASSWFTAAGTTYEQYFGPGTRLTVT.

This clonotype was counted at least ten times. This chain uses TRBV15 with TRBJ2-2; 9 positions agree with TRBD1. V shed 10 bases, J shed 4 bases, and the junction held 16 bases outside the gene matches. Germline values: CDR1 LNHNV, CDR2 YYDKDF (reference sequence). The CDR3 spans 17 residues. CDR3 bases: TGTGCCATCGCAACCTTTGGGACAGGGCAGTTCACCGGGGAGCTGTTTTTT. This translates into CAIATFGTGQFTGELFF.

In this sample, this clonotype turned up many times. CDR3 nucleotides: TGTGCCAGCAGCCCTCACCCAGGGGCTGACACAGATACGCAGTATTTT. Amino acids: CASSPHPGADTDTQYF. This rearrangement joins TRBV7-6 to TRBJ2-3, with D possibly TRBD1 on 6 matching bases. Per the germline V gene, CDR1 is SGHVS and CDR2 is FNYEAQ. CDR3 size: 16 residues. V was shortened by 5 bases and J by 2 bases, with 17 bases between the two germline ends.

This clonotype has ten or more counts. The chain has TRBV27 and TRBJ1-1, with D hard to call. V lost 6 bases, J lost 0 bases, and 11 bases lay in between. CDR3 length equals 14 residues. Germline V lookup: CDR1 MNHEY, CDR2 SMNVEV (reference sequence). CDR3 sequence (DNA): TGTGCCAGCAGCTTGGGCACGATGAACACTGAAGCTTTCTTT. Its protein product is CASSLGTMNTEAFF.

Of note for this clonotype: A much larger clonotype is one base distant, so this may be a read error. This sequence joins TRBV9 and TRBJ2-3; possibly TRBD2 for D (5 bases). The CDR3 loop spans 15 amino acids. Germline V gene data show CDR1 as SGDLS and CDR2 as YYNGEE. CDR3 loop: CASSPLAPPTNTQYF. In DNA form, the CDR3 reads TGTGCCAGCAGCCCCCTAGCCCCACCCACAAATACGCAGTATTTT.

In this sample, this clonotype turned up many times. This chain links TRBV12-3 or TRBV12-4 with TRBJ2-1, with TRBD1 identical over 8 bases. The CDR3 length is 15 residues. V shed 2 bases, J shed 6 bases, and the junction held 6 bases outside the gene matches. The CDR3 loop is CASSLWTGSSNEQFF. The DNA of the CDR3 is TGTGCCAGCAGTTTATGGACAGGGAGTTCCAATGAGCAGTTCTTC.

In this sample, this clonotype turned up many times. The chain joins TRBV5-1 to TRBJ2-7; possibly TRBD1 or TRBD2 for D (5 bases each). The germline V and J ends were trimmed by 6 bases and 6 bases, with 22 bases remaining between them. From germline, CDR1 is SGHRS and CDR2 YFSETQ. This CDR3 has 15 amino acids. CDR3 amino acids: CASTLQDGAPVEQYF. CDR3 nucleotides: TGCGCCAGCACCCTTCAGGACGGGGCGCCTGTCGAGCAGTACTTC. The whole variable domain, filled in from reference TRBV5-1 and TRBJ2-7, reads KAGVTQTPRYLIKTRGQQVTLSCSPISGHRSVSWYQQTPGQGLQFLFEYFSETQRNKGNFPGRFSGRQFSNSRSEMNVSTLELGDSALYLCASTLQDGAPVEQYFGPGTRLTVT.

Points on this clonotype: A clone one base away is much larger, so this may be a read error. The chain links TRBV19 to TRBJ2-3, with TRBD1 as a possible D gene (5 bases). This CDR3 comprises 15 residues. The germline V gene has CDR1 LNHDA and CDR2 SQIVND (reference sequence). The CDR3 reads CASSIERYPTGTQYF. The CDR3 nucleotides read TGTGCCAGTAGTATAGAACGCTACCCCACAGGTACGCAGTATTTT.